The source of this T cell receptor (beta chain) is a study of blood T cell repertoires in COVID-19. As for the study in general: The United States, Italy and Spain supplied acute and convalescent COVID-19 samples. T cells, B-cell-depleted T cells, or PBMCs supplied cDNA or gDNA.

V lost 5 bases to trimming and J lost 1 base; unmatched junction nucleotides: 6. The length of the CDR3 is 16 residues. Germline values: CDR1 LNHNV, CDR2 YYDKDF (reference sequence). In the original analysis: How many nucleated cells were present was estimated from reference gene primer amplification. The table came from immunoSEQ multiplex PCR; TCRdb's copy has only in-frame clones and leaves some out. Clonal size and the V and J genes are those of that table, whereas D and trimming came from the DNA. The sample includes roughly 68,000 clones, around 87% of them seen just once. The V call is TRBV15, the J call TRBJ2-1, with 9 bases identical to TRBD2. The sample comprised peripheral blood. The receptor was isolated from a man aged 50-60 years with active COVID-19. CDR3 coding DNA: TGTGCCACCAGCGATGGGAGCGGGGGGTCCTACAATGAGCAGTTCTTC. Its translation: CATSDGSGGSYNEQFF.